A single sample gave rise to the 25 T cell receptor beta chains below, sequenced in a study of identifying expanded T cells in peripheral blood. Clones were read by immunoSEQ multiplex PCR, and TCRdb kept only the in-frame ones, dropping some. The sample includes approximately 110,000 clones, around 89% of them seen just once. The sample consisted of blood. The receptors derive from a person aged 18-70 years in good health.

This sequence joins TRBV15 and TRBJ2-4; D remains ambiguous. Looked up from germline, CDR1 is LNHNV and CDR2 is YYDKDF (reference sequence). The CDR3 runs to 14 residues. V shed 1 base and J shed 1 base, with 5 bases lying between them. CDR3 bases: TGTGCCACCAGCAGAGCCCGTGCCAAAAACATTCAGTACTTC. It specifies CATSRARAKNIQYF.

The chain couples TRBV7-7 to TRBJ2-2; no definite D call. Germline V gene lookup returns CDR1 SSHAT and CDR2 FNYEAQ (reference sequence). Trimming left V 2 bases short and J 9 bases short, with 10 bases between. CDR3 length equals 13 residues. The CDR3 here is CASSLRSGRELFF. CDR3 coding DNA: TGTGCCAGCAGCTTACGATCTGGCAGGGAGCTGTTTTTT.

J is TRBJ2-7 and V is TRBV4-3; D could derive from TRBD1 or TRBD2 (5 bases each). Germline V gene data show CDR1 as LGHNA and CDR2 as YSLEER. V lost 3 bases and J lost 4, with 13 bases in between. This CDR3 region has 14 residues. In nucleotides, the CDR3 is TGCGCCAGCAGCCACGGGACCTCAGGTTACGAGCAGTACTTC. Residues: CASSHGTSGYEQYF.

CDR3 residues: CASSPRNEREQYF. The CDR3 nucleotides are TGTGCCAGCAGCCCGAGGAACGAGAGGGAGCAGTACTTC. The chain uses TRBV4-2 and TRBJ2-7; no clear D gene. V was trimmed by 4 bases and J by 7 bases, leaving 14 bases between them. The V gene's germline CDR1 is LGHNA and CDR2 YNFKEQ. The length of the CDR3 is 13 residues.

This chain uses TRBV11-2 with TRBJ2-3; 13 bases match TRBD2. CDR1 is SGHAT and CDR2 is FQNNGV in the germline V gene. J lost 4 bases, V lost 5 bases, and 15 bases had no gene match. This CDR3 has 19 amino acids. CDR3 residues: CASSGGLAGDVSRSDTQYF. The DNA for the CDR3 is TGTGCCAGCAGCGGAGGACTAGCGGGGGACGTAAGTAGGTCAGATACGCAGTATTTT.

The chain uses TRBV28 and TRBJ1-1; D is unresolved. Germline lookup yields CDR1 MDHEN and CDR2 SYDVKM. This CDR3 spans 14 amino acids. Trimming took 2 bases from V and 4 from J, leaving 11 bases between them. Here the CDR3 DNA reads TGTGCCAGCAGTTTACCGGGTTTGCGCACTGAAGCTTTCTTT. It codes for CASSLPGLRTEAFF.

This chain connects TRBV5-1 to TRBJ2-3; D not certain. The CDR3 extends over 12 amino acids. The germline CDR1 and CDR2 sequences are SGHRS and YFSETQ. V was trimmed by 1 base and J by 2 bases, leaving 2 bases between them. CDR3 protein: CASSLLTDTQYF. The CDR3 coding sequence is TGCGCCAGCAGCTTGCTCACAGATACGCAGTATTTT.

The DNA for the CDR3 is TGCGCCAGCAGCCAGCGGCGCATAGCGGGGGGGCAAGATACGCAGTATTTT. Translation gives CASSQRRIAGGQDTQYF. The chain uses TRBV4-1 and TRBJ2-3, with 11 bases identical to TRBD2. Germline lookup yields CDR1 MGHRA and CDR2 YSYEKL. The CDR3 is 17 amino acids. V was clipped by 3 bases and J by 5 bases; unmatched bases: 10.

This clone was seen once. The rearrangement links TRBV14 to TRBJ2-3; no clear D. The CDR3 extends over 14 amino acids. Germline V gene lookup returns CDR1 SGHDN and CDR2 FVKESK. V was clipped by 3 bases and J by 7 bases, with 14 bases between them. CDR3 DNA: TGTGCCAGCAGCCAGGCACTCTCCACTAATACGCAGTATTTT. It translates to CASSQALSTNTQYF.

J is TRBJ1-3 and V is TRBV4-3; the D is unclear. Trimming removed 4 bases from V and 4 bases from J, with 17 bases in between. The CDR3 sequence is 16 residues long. The germline CDR1 and CDR2 sequences are LGHNA and YSLEER. The CDR3: CASSPSPGLGGNTIYF. CDR3 DNA: TGCGCCAGCAGCCCTTCTCCCGGGCTGGGGGGAAACACCATATATTTT.

V is TRBV5-1 and J is TRBJ1-5; no reliable D call. V shed 4 bases and J shed 3 bases, with 14 bases lying between them. The CDR3 consists of 15 residues. Per germline, CDR1 SGHRS and CDR2 YFSETQ. The CDR3 region has the DNA TGCGCCAGCAGCCAAAGCGGTGAAACCAATCAGCCCCAGCATTTT. Amino acids: CASSQSGETNQPQHF. Drawing the rest from reference TRBV5-1 and TRBJ1-5, the complete variable domain is KAGVTQTPRYLIKTRGQQVTLSCSPISGHRSVSWYQQTPGQGLQFLFEYFSETQRNKGNFPGRFSGRQFSNSRSEMNVSTLELGDSALYLCASSQSGETNQPQHFGDGTRLSIL.

The sample holds a few counts of this clone. The chain recombines TRBV7-2 with TRBJ1-6; D gene uncertain. The CDR3 covers 17 residues. Looked up from germline, CDR1 is SGHTA and CDR2 is FQGNSA. Trimming pared 1 base from V and 6 bases from J, leaving 16 bases between. CDR3 sequence reads: CASSLGGSGRSNSPLHF. As DNA, the CDR3 is TGTGCCAGCAGCTTAGGTGGGAGCGGGAGGAGTAATTCACCCCTCCACTTT.

The CDR3 is CASSFHRQGTGANVLTF. The CDR3 DNA reads TGTGCCAGCAGCTTTCATCGACAGGGGACTGGGGCCAACGTCCTGACTTTC. The chain combines TRBV9 with TRBJ2-6, with 8 bases lining up with TRBD1. The CDR3 length is 17 residues. Germline loops: CDR1 SGDLS, CDR2 YYNGEE. Trimming at V came to 4 bases and at J to 2 bases, leaving 8 bases not matched to a gene. The whole variable domain, remainder taken from reference TRBV9 and TRBJ2-6, is DSGVTQTPKHLITATGQRVTLRCSPRSGDLSVYWYQQSLDQGLQFLIQYYNGEERAKGNILERFSAQQFPDLHSELNLSSLELGDSALYFCASSFHRQGTGANVLTFGAGSRLTVL.

V gene TRBV6-5 combines with J gene TRBJ1-1, with D uncertain. Germline CDR1 and CDR2: MNHEY and SVGAGI. This CDR3 contains 15 residues. V lost 0 bases and J lost 11, with 19 bases in between. The CDR3 coding sequence is TGTGCCAGCAGTTACTCGAGGAATGGCCGAGTTGATGCTTTCTTT. Its translation is CASSYSRNGRVDAFF.

This rearrangement joins TRBV2 to TRBJ2-6; D might be TRBD2 (5 bases). V was clipped by 11 bases and J by 0 bases, with 11 bases between them. The germline V gene encodes CDR1 SNHLY and CDR2 FYNNEI. CDR3 length: 14 amino acids. DNA of the CDR3: TGTGCCGAAAGCGGTAGCTCTGGGGCCAACGTCCTGACTTTC. The encoded protein is CAESGSSGANVLTF. The full variable domain, in which reference TRBV2 and TRBJ2-6 provide the parts outside the CDR3, is EPEVTQTPSHQVTQMGQEVILRCVPISNHLYFYWYRQILGQKVEFLVSFYNNEISEKSEIFDDQFSVERPDGSNFTLKIRSTKLEDSAMYFCAESGSSGANVLTFGAGSRLTVL.

The chain uses TRBV15 and TRBJ2-1; D is perhaps TRBD2 (5 bases). V lost 0 bases, J lost 5 bases, and 17 bases lay in between. The CDR3 consists of 17 residues. Germline values: CDR1 LNHNV, CDR2 YYDKDF (reference sequence). Here the CDR3 DNA reads TGTGCCACCAGCAGAGATATGCCCCCTAAGGAGGACAATGAGCAGTTCTTC. Protein sequence: CATSRDMPPKEDNEQFF.

The chain recombines TRBV4-2 with TRBJ1-4; 7 positions match TRBD1. Germline-derived CDR1 and CDR2 are LGHNA and YNFKEQ. V lost 0 bases to trimming and J lost 10 bases; unmatched junction nucleotides: 8. The CDR3 spans 15 residues. Here the CDR3 DNA reads TGTGCCAGCAGCCAAGAACTCGCGGCAGGGGGAAAACTGTTTTTT. Translated, it gives CASSQELAAGGKLFF.

J is TRBJ1-1 and V is TRBV18; no definite D call. The CDR3 is 18 amino acids. Trimming removed 1 base from V and 1 base from J, with 19 bases in between. CDR1 and CDR2 from the germline V gene are KGHSH and LQKENI. The CDR3 sequence is CASSPRTADLLPNTEAFF. The CDR3 DNA sequence: TGTGCCAGCTCACCACGCACAGCGGATTTGTTGCCGAACACTGAAGCTTTCTTT. The full variable domain, its missing parts supplied by reference TRBV18 and TRBJ1-1, is NAGVMQNPRHLVRRRGQEARLRCSPMKGHSHVYWYRQLPEEGLKFMVYLQKENIIDESGMPKERFSAEFPKEGPSILRIQQVVRGDSAAYFCASSPRTADLLPNTEAFFGQGTRLTVV.

The chain carries TRBV2 and TRBJ2-1; 9 positions match TRBD2. CDR1 SNHLY and CDR2 FYNNEI come from the germline V gene. The CDR3 runs to 15 residues. V dropped 10 bases and J dropped 1; count of bases not matched to a gene: 8. The CDR3, as DNA: TGTGCCATCCCAGTCCTAGCGGGGTCCTACAATGAGCAGTTCTTC. As protein: CAIPVLAGSYNEQFF.

This chain joins TRBV4-3 and TRBJ2-2; possible D gene TRBD1, 6 bases. This CDR3 has 16 residues. With 3 bases removed from V and 2 bases from J, the gap between germline ends came to 13 bases. The germline gives CDR1 LGHNA, CDR2 YSLEER. The DNA of the CDR3 is TGCGCCAGCAGCCAGTTCTGGGGACACAACACCGGGGAGCTGTTTTTT. Translation gives CASSQFWGHNTGELFF.

This clone turned up a few times. This rearrangement joins TRBV7-8 to TRBJ1-5, with D perhaps TRBD1 (6 bases). This CDR3 has 15 residues. The germline gives CDR1 SGHVS, CDR2 FQNEAQ. V lost 1 base and J lost 4, with 11 bases in between. CDR3 sequence (DNA): TGTGCCAGCAGCTTAGGGTGGGGGGCAAATCAGCCCCAGCATTTT. Residues: CASSLGWGANQPQHF.

The V gene is TRBV18, the J gene TRBJ2-7; D might be TRBD1 (6 bases). V gave up 3 bases and J gave up 4 bases, with 19 bases separating them. The CDR3 has 16 residues. The germline gives CDR1 KGHSH, CDR2 LQKENI. The CDR3 sequence is CASSPWGVGGMYEQYF. The DNA of the CDR3 is TGTGCCAGCTCACCCTGGGGAGTAGGGGGTATGTACGAGCAGTACTTC.

This clone was seen a single time. The chain is built from TRBV27 and TRBJ1-3, with a weak D call TRBD1 (5 bases). V was trimmed by 11 bases and J by 2 bases, leaving 13 bases between them. Looked up from germline, CDR1 is MNHEY and CDR2 is SMNVEV (reference sequence). The CDR3 runs 13 residues. In DNA form, the CDR3 reads TGTGCCTCACAGGAGCTCGCTGGAAACACCATATATTTT. This sequence encodes CASQELAGNTIYF.

This chain joins TRBV28 and TRBJ2-1; tentative D call: TRBD1 (6 bases). Trimming cost V 1 base and J 4 bases, with 8 bases left between them. The CDR3 spans 14 residues. Germline V gene sequence: CDR1 MDHEN, CDR2 SYDVKM. The chain's CDR3 is CASSLYGQYNEQFF. CDR3 bases: TGTGCCAGCAGTTTATATGGACAGTACAATGAGCAGTTCTTC.

The chain uses TRBV4-1 and TRBJ1-5, with 8 bases matching TRBD1. Trimming at V came to 1 base and at J to 7 bases, leaving 18 bases not matched to a gene. CDR3 length: 19 residues. CDR1 and CDR2 (germline): MGHRA, YSYEKL. This CDR3 reads CASSQAPVRTTGEGQPQHF. The CDR3 coding sequence is TGCGCCAGCAGCCAAGCCCCAGTCCGAACGACAGGGGAGGGACAGCCCCAGCATTTT.